This T cell receptor (beta chain) was observed in a study of blood T cell repertoires in COVID-19 (dated by TCRdb to about 2020). For context, the study as a whole: Collaborator samples came from the United States, Italy and Spain and covered acute and convalescent phases of COVID-19. The material from the prospective study consisted of cDNA or gDNA derived from T cells, B-cell-depleted T cells, or PBMCs. Deeply sampled blood TCRbeta repertoires from subjects exposed to, actively infected with, or recovered from COVID-19 were included in the dataset. The repertoires were released in a freely available public database intended as a resource for research on the immune response to SARS-CoV-2. Samples were obtained from the ongoing ImmuneRACE study (first 160 participants) and from about 1,300 subjects provided by 6 global collaborators. The sample metadata nearly always contained a de-identified subject ID, COVID-19 status, age in years and sex. Where available, HLA class I and class II types were obtained from metadata supplied by the sample provider rather than from assay-based typing.

Summary of the overall study and its limitations: Clinical and demographic metadata were provided uncurated, with the amount varying by source and participant.

Concerning this clone: No cognate antigen has been identified for it. No base-level quality is on record; no much larger clone is a single base apart.

V is pruned by 4 bases and J by 5 bases, leaving 1 base of the junction without a gene match. CDR1 and CDR2, looked up from the germline V gene, are MNHEY and SVGEGT. The CDR3, from cysteine to phenylalanine, totals 13 residues. Only the CDR3 part of the read is kept: 39 bases, read in frame from the first base. TCRbeta CDR3 regions were amplified from genomic DNA using the immunoSEQ Assay, a bias-controlled multiplex PCR. The original pipeline was this. Within the assay, amplification of reference gene primers was used to estimate how many nucleated cells each sample contained. Sequence reads were collapsed and filtered to measure the absolute abundance of every unique TCRbeta CDR3 rearrangement. For each sample, productive Simpson clonality was calculated as the square root of Simpson's diversity index across productive rearrangements. The table was pulled from immuneACCESS by TCRdb, which kept in-frame rearrangements only. Such tables lose some clones; where checked, under half of the loss comes from unresolved V genes, and the rest has no known cause. D and trimming were read from the DNA, whereas the V and J calls and clone size are those reported in that table. The sample table shows about 76,000 clones, and 75% are seen once. The top ten clones comprise about 21% of the sample.

Whole blood was collected in K2EDTA tubes by collaborating institutions according to the institutions' own protocols. For TCRbeta analysis, collaborators shipped samples in one of three forms: frozen whole blood, isolated PBMCs, or DNA extracted from either of those sample types. This sequence uses TRBV6-2 or TRBV6-3 and TRBJ2-1, with TRBD2 matching 8 junction bases. The sample comprised peripheral blood. This receptor was obtained from an older man with acute or convalescent COVID-19. At the DNA level, the sequence is TGTGCCAGCAGTTTGGGACTAGACAATGAGCAGTTCTTC. It encodes CASSLGLDNEQFF.